A single sample is the source of the 4 T cell receptor beta chains below, sequenced in a study of early T cells in non-severe SARS-CoV-2 infection. TCRdb independently ran MiXCR on the 5' RACE reads; one entry per CDR3 protein. The sample carries about 56,000 distinct CDR3 sequences, around 15% recorded once. The material was whole blood, obtained at baseline. The source is an adult who was a healthcare worker with PCR-confirmed SARS-CoV-2 infection or an uninfected control (not recorded which).

This clonotype was counted between two and nine times. The rearrangement uses TRBV28 and TRBJ2-1; 12 positions agree with TRBD2. The CDR3 contains 17 residues. J lost 7 bases, V lost 3 bases, and 10 bases had no gene match. Germline CDR1 and CDR2: MDHEN and SYDVKM. CDR3 sequence (DNA): TGTGCCAGCAGTTTTCGGCCTAGCGGGAGGGTTTGGAATGAGCAGTTCTTC. Residues: CASSFRPSGRVWNEQFF.

This clonotype has just a few counts. The genes are TRBV6-2 or TRBV6-3 and TRBJ2-5, with D possibly TRBD1 on 6 matching bases. V lost 6 bases, J lost 4 bases, and 15 bases lay in between. The CDR3 covers 14 residues. Germline V CDR1 and CDR2: MNHEY, SVGEGT. The CDR3 region is CASSPGTPPETQYF. CDR3 nucleotides: TGTGCCAGCAGCCCCGGGACACCACCAGAGACCCAGTACTTC.

J is TRBJ2-3 and V is TRBV20-1; 9 positions match TRBD1. The CDR3 is made up of 16 amino acids. CDR1 and CDR2 (germline): DFQATT, SNEGSKA (reference sequence). J gave up 2 bases and V 5 bases, and 11 bases lay outside the gene matches. The CDR3 DNA reads TGCAGTGCTTCGAACCCGGGACAGGGAATCACAGATACGCAGTATTTT. This gives the protein CSASNPGQGITDTQYF.

This clonotype came up a few times. The gene calls are TRBV2 and TRBJ2-4; 12 bases align to TRBD2. Unmatched junction bases numbered 6, after V lost 7 bases and J lost 2 bases. Germline CDR1 and CDR2: SNHLY and FYNNEI. This CDR3 is built from 16 residues. CDR3 protein: CASTQTSGGSKNIQYF. CDR3 in DNA: TGTGCCAGCACCCAGACTAGCGGGGGATCCAAAAACATTCAGTACTTC.